These 28 T cell receptor beta chains originate from one sample sequenced in a study of blood T cell repertoires in COVID-19. Only in-frame clones appear in the TCRdb table, and some are missing; sequencing was by immunoSEQ multiplex PCR. Of about 80,000 clones in the sample, about 83% are singletons; the top ten hold roughly 36%. The source material was peripheral blood. The receptors originated from a man older than 75 with active or convalescent COVID-19.

The chain joins TRBV5-1 to TRBJ2-7; 11 bases map to TRBD2. Germline CDR1 SGHRS, CDR2 YFSETQ. Germline trimming cut 0 bases from V and 7 bases from J; bases unmatched to any gene: 12. This CDR3 has 17 residues. The CDR3 nucleotides are TGCGCCAGCAGCTTGGGAGATTTAGCGGGAGGGCCTAGAGAGCAGTACTTC. This sequence encodes CASSLGDLAGGPREQYF. Combining the CDR3 with reference TRBV5-1 and TRBJ2-7 gives the whole variable domain KAGVTQTPRYLIKTRGQQVTLSCSPISGHRSVSWYQQTPGQGLQFLFEYFSETQRNKGNFPGRFSGRQFSNSRSEMNVSTLELGDSALYLCASSLGDLAGGPREQYFGPGTRLTVT.

The V gene is TRBV28, the J gene TRBJ1-2, with D maybe TRBD1 (6 bases). The germline CDR1 and CDR2 sequences are MDHEN and SYDVKM. The CDR3 extends over 15 amino acids. V was shortened by 8 bases and J by 1 base, with 17 bases between the two germline ends. CDR3 nucleotide sequence: TGTGCCAGCGGAAACAGGGTTCCCTTTAACTATGGCTACACCTTC. Its protein product is CASGNRVPFNYGYTF.

Only a few counts were recorded for this clone. V gene TRBV6-2 or TRBV6-3 combines with J gene TRBJ2-7; tentative D call: TRBD1 (5 bases). The V end was cut by 2 bases, the J end by 0 bases, with 8 bases between. The V gene's germline CDR1 is MNHEY and CDR2 SVGEGT. CDR3 length equals 14 residues. DNA for the CDR3: TGTGCCAGCAGTTACGGGGCATCCTCCTACGAGCAGTACTTC. This sequence encodes CASSYGASSYEQYF.

J is TRBJ2-7 and V is TRBV6-6; weak D call: TRBD1 (5 bases). The germline V gene encodes CDR1 MNHNY and CDR2 SVGAGI (reference sequence). Trimming left V 5 bases short and J 0 bases short, with 8 bases between. The CDR3 runs to 13 residues. CDR3: CASSEQGSYEQYF. CDR3 DNA sequence: TGTGCCAGCAGTGAGCAGGGCTCCTACGAGCAGTACTTC.

The V call is TRBV28, the J call TRBJ2-2, with 11 bases matching TRBD1. This CDR3 has 18 amino acids. CDR1 is MDHEN and CDR2 is SYDVKM in the germline V gene. The V segment lost 3 bases and the J segment 0 bases; nucleotides outside the gene matches: 6. The CDR3 here is CASSFPGTGGANTGELFF. The CDR3 DNA reads as TGTGCCAGCAGTTTCCCCGGGACAGGGGGGGCGAACACCGGGGAGCTGTTTTTT.

V gene TRBV6-5 combines with J gene TRBJ2-7, with D perhaps TRBD2 (7 bases). With 1 base removed from V and 7 bases from J, the gap between germline ends came to 20 bases. Germline lookup yields CDR1 MNHEY and CDR2 SVGAGI. The length of the CDR3 is 16 residues. The CDR3: CASSYWGVGGPMEQYF. The CDR3 DNA follows: TGTGCCAGCAGTTACTGGGGTGTCGGGGGGCCTATGGAGCAGTACTTC.

The chain joins TRBV4-2 to TRBJ2-7; TRBD2 matches 12 bases. The CDR3 has 16 amino acids. Germline V gene data show CDR1 as LGHNA and CDR2 as YNFKEQ. Trimming took 0 bases from V and 7 from J; bases not matched to a gene: 7. In nucleotides, the CDR3 is TGTGCCAGCAGCCAAGAGCGGACTAGCGGGATGTGGGAGCAGTACTTC. Protein sequence: CASSQERTSGMWEQYF.

This CDR3 is CASSPRDSHQPQHF. In nucleotides, the CDR3 is TGTGCCAGCAGCCCGCGGGACAGCCATCAGCCCCAGCATTTT. The genes are TRBV7-9 and TRBJ1-5; 7 bases agree with TRBD1. V dropped 5 bases and J dropped 5; count of bases not matched to a gene: 6. The germline V gene encodes CDR1 SEHNR and CDR2 FQNEAQ (reference sequence). The CDR3 has 14 amino acids.

The J gene is TRBJ2-4, the V gene TRBV4-2; TRBD1 agrees at 10 bases. Unmatched junction bases numbered 8, after V lost 1 base and J lost 2 bases. The length of the CDR3 is 18 residues. The germline gives CDR1 LGHNA, CDR2 YNFKEQ. The CDR3 loop is CASSQVYGTGEPKNIQYF. CDR3 coding DNA: TGTGCCAGCAGCCAAGTCTACGGGACAGGGGAACCCAAAAACATTCAGTACTTC.

The chain couples TRBV19 to TRBJ1-5; D may be TRBD1 (5 bases). The CDR3 length is 17 residues. The V end lost 7 bases, the J end lost 0 bases, and 19 bases lay between the germline ends. Germline CDR1 LNHDA, CDR2 SQIVND (reference sequence). For the CDR3, the DNA is TGTGCCAGTAATCTACAAAGGGGCGGCTATAGCAATCAGCCCCAGCATTTT. Translating it yields CASNLQRGGYSNQPQHF.

This clone was seen only a few times. The gene calls are TRBV11-2 and TRBJ2-5; D possibly corresponds to TRBD1 (6 bases). Trimming took off 5 bases at V and 2 bases at J, with 9 bases between the two ends. This CDR3 is built from 13 residues. Per germline, CDR1 SGHAT and CDR2 FQNNGV. In DNA, the CDR3 is TGTGCCAGCAGCCCGGGACATCAAGAGACCCAGTACTTC. The encoded protein is CASSPGHQETQYF.

The V and J genes are TRBV7-8 and TRBJ2-7; TRBD2 agrees at 8 bases. Germline CDR1 reads SGHVS; CDR2 reads FQNEAQ. CDR3 length equals 15 residues. The V segment lost 1 base and the J segment 2 bases; nucleotides outside the gene matches: 4. The CDR3 bases are TGTGCCAGCAGCTTAGTTACAGCGGGAGCCTACGAGCAGTACTTC. Translated: CASSLVTAGAYEQYF. Full variable domain (outside the CDR3, taken from reference TRBV7-8 and TRBJ2-7): GAGVSQSPRYKVAKRGQDVALRCDPISGHVSLFWYQQALGQGPEFLTYFQNEAQLDKSGLPSDRFFAERPEGSVSTLKIQRTQQEDSAVYLCASSLVTAGAYEQYFGPGTRLTVT.

The chain has TRBV29-1 and TRBJ2-2; the match to TRBD1 covers 7 bases. Germline V gene lookup returns CDR1 SQVTM and CDR2 ANQGSEA. The CDR3 is 14 residues long. V trimming: 6 bases; J trimming: 4 bases; junction bases outside the gene matches: 8. The CDR3 sequence: CSVWDSRRTGELFF. Here the CDR3 DNA reads TGCAGCGTCTGGGACAGCCGGCGCACCGGGGAGCTGTTTTTT.

The chain couples TRBV5-1 to TRBJ1-1, with 9 bases identical to TRBD1. There are 13 residues in the CDR3. The V gene's germline CDR1 is SGHRS and CDR2 YFSETQ. Trimming took 3 bases from V and 3 from J; bases not matched to a gene: 0. The CDR3 spells CASSWDRDTEAFF. CDR3 nucleotide sequence: TGCGCCAGCAGCTGGGACAGGGACACTGAAGCTTTCTTT.

V usage is TRBV5-1 and J usage is TRBJ2-5; 10 bases are shared with TRBD2. Germline V gene lookup returns CDR1 SGHRS and CDR2 YFSETQ. V shed 2 bases and J 5 bases; nucleotides not matched to a gene: 6. CDR3 size: 15 residues. CDR3 nucleotides: TGCGCCAGCAGCTTTGGAGCGGGGGGGGTCGAGACCCAGTACTTC. Amino acid sequence: CASSFGAGGVETQYF.

This clone was recorded a few times. This chain links TRBV6-5 with TRBJ2-7; 9 nucleotides align to TRBD2. Losses at the gene ends were 4 bases for V and 5 bases for J; bases not matched to a gene: 9. This CDR3 region has 15 residues. Germline V gene sequence: CDR1 MNHEY, CDR2 SVGAGI. For the CDR3, the DNA is TGTGCCAGCAGTTCCGCACCTCGGACTAGCGACGAGCAGTACTTC. Protein: CASSSAPRTSDEQYF.

The chain combines TRBV2 with TRBJ2-2; weak D call: TRBD1 (6 bases). The germline gives CDR1 SNHLY, CDR2 FYNNEI. This CDR3 region has 17 residues. V gave up 4 bases and J gave up 4 bases, with 19 bases separating them. CDR3 DNA: TGTGCCAGCAGTGTAGAAAGACAGGACTCGAGCACCGGGGAGCTGTTTTTT. It yields the protein CASSVERQDSSTGELFF.

The rearrangement uses TRBV11-2 and TRBJ2-3, with D tentatively TRBD2 (5 bases). Germline V lookup: CDR1 SGHAT, CDR2 FQNNGV. Trimming left V 3 bases short and J 0 bases short, with 10 bases between. This CDR3 spans 15 amino acids. CDR3 in amino acids: CASSFNAGSTDTQYF. Here the CDR3 DNA reads TGTGCCAGCAGCTTTAATGCGGGCAGCACAGATACGCAGTATTTT.

This rearrangement joins TRBV6-5 to TRBJ2-7; D is perhaps TRBD2 (6 bases). The CDR3 sequence is 16 residues long. The V end lost 4 bases, the J end lost 5 bases, and 21 bases lay between the germline ends. Germline V CDR1 and CDR2: MNHEY, SVGAGI. CDR3 sequence reads: CASSWGVVRAMNEQYF. The CDR3 bases are TGTGCCAGCAGTTGGGGGGTGGTGCGGGCCATGAACGAGCAGTACTTC.

In this sample, this clone turned up a few times. CDR3 protein: CASSQYRQGARGTEAFF. The CDR3 DNA follows: TGTGCCAGCAGCCAATACCGACAGGGGGCGCGGGGCACTGAAGCTTTCTTT. The gene calls are TRBV3-1 (or the pseudogene TRBV3-2) and TRBJ1-1, with TRBD1 matching over 10 bases. The CDR3 totals 17 residues. The junction had 10 bases not matched to a gene; V was cut back by 2 bases and J by 4 bases. Germline CDR1 LGHDT, CDR2 YNNKEL (reference sequence).

The gene calls are TRBV29-1 and TRBJ2-7; TRBD1 agrees at 11 bases. Germline loops: CDR1 SQVTM, CDR2 ANQGSEA. Trimming at V came to 4 bases and at J to 6 bases, leaving 8 bases not matched to a gene. This CDR3 contains 14 residues. CDR3 sequence reads: CSVGQSGQGVEQYF. DNA of the CDR3: TGCAGCGTTGGACAGTCGGGACAGGGGGTCGAGCAGTACTTC.

This clone was recorded once. The chain combines TRBV5-1 with TRBJ1-2, with 9 positions matching TRBD1. V shed 0 bases and J 6 bases; nucleotides not matched to a gene: 6. The germline V gene encodes CDR1 SGHRS and CDR2 YFSETQ. The length of the CDR3 is 15 residues. CDR3 amino acids: CASSLAQGARDGYTF. In DNA form, the CDR3 reads TGCGCCAGCAGCTTGGCACAGGGGGCTCGTGATGGCTACACCTTC.

This clone was recorded a few times. This chain connects TRBV19 to TRBJ1-1; D possibly corresponds to TRBD1 (6 bases). The CDR3 runs 13 residues. The V and J ends lost 7 bases and 2 bases respectively, with 11 bases between them. Per germline, CDR1 LNHDA and CDR2 SQIVND (reference sequence). In nucleotides, the CDR3 is TGTGCCAGTAACCAGGGGCCTAACACTGAAGCTTTCTTT. The encoded protein is CASNQGPNTEAFF.

The chain is built from TRBV10-1 and TRBJ2-2, with D possibly matching TRBD2 (6 bases). V lost 2 bases, J lost 2 bases, and 12 bases lay in between. Germline V gene data show CDR1 as WNHNN and CDR2 as SYGVQD (reference sequence). The CDR3 extends over 16 amino acids. The CDR3 protein is CASSERGTRNTGELFF. CDR3 coding DNA: TGCGCCAGCAGTGAGCGGGGGACTCGAAACACCGGGGAGCTGTTTTTT.

The chain recombines TRBV18 with TRBJ2-7; 7 bases are shared with TRBD1. The J segment lost 2 bases and the V segment lost 5 bases, leaving 3 bases of the junction unmatched. Germline V CDR1 and CDR2: KGHSH, LQKENI. CDR3 length: 13 amino acids. The CDR3 sequence is CASSYGTAYEQYF. CDR3 in DNA: TGTGCCAGCTCATATGGGACAGCCTACGAGCAGTACTTC.

This clone showed up just once. The chain is built from TRBV5-1 and TRBJ2-7, with 8 nucleotides matching TRBD2. Germline CDR1 is SGHRS and CDR2 is YFSETQ. Trimming at V came to 0 bases and at J to 4 bases, leaving 9 bases not matched to a gene. The length of the CDR3 is 16 residues. Here the CDR3 DNA reads TGCGCCAGCAGCTTGGGAGGGAATAGCGGGGATTACGAGCAGTACTTC. This codes for CASSLGGNSGDYEQYF.

The chain employs TRBV5-1 and TRBJ2-5; D is perhaps TRBD2 (7 bases). The CDR3 spans 15 residues. The germline V and J ends were trimmed by 7 bases and 3 bases, with 19 bases remaining between them. The V gene's germline CDR1 is SGHRS and CDR2 YFSETQ. The CDR3 is CASGAEGGAKETQYF. DNA of the CDR3: TGCGCCAGCGGGGCAGAAGGGGGGGCAAAAGAGACCCAGTACTTC. Full variable domain (rest looked up from reference TRBV5-1 and TRBJ2-5): KAGVTQTPRYLIKTRGQQVTLSCSPISGHRSVSWYQQTPGQGLQFLFEYFSETQRNKGNFPGRFSGRQFSNSRSEMNVSTLELGDSALYLCASGAEGGAKETQYFGPGTRLLVL.

The chain has TRBV3-1 (or the pseudogene TRBV3-2) and TRBJ2-1, with D hard to call. V gave up 1 base and J gave up 10 bases, with 11 bases separating them. The CDR3 spans 13 residues. The germline V gene encodes CDR1 LGHDT and CDR2 YNNKEL (reference sequence). CDR3 sequence (DNA): TGTGCCAGCAGCCAAGGTCTTAGTAGAGAGCAGTTCTTC. Its translation: CASSQGLSREQFF.